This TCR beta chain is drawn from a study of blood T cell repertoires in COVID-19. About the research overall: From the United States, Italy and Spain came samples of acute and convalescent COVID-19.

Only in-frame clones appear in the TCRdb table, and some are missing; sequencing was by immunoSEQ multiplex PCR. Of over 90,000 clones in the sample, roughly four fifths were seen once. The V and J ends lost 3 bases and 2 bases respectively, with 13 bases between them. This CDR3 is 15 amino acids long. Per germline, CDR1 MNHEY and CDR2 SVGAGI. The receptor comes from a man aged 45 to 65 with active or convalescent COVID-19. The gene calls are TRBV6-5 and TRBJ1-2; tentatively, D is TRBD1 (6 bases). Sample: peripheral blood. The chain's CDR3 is CASSYTTGTNYGYTF. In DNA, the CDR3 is TGTGCCAGCAGTTATACGACAGGAACAAACTATGGCTACACCTTC.